This T cell receptor beta chain derives from a study of cytomegalovirus exposure and HLA in healthy donors. Looking at the study overall: Within the Caucasian-associated ancestry cluster were roughly 81% of the 350 to 400 genotyped donors.

The CDR3 totals 14 residues. V shed 2 bases, J shed 4 bases, and the junction held 4 bases outside the gene matches. From germline, CDR1 is LNHDA and CDR2 SQIVND (reference sequence). PCR was performed using 60 Vbeta and 13 Jbeta primers. The protocol was immunoSEQ multiplex PCR, while the TCRdb copy is restricted to in-frame clones and leaves out a portion. The repertoire includes tens of thousands of clones, about 80% of them detected once, and about 3.3% sits in the top ten. With regard to this clone: The antigen remains unidentified.

Findings and caveats of the study: In vitro confirmation showed three CMV-associated chains to be CMV antigen specific. In a later analysis, common viral pathogens appeared linked to several of the most significant clusters. Cytomegalovirus association was listed for about 150 TCR beta chains.

Sequencing was carried out using PBMCs. The receptor comes from a man younger than 30 in good health and CMV-seronegative. The gene calls are TRBV19 and TRBJ2-5; TRBD1 matches at 7 bases. DNA of the CDR3: TGTGCCAGTAGTATACAGGGGGAAGGAGAGACCCAGTACTTC. Translating gives CASSIQGEGETQYF.